What follows are 3 T cell receptor beta chains derived from one specimen sequenced in a study of CD8+ T cells in alopecia areata. After isolation, RNA underwent reverse transcription to generate cDNA as the sequencing template. Clones were read by immunoSEQ multiplex PCR, and TCRdb kept only the in-frame ones, dropping some. Here the sample spans over 120,000 clones, 45% to 60% being singletons. Indicated treatment: oral pan-JAK inhibitor, 5-10 mg twice daily. The input for sequencing was CD8+ T cells sorted from blood, taken at week 4, from a patient treated with tofacitinib. The receptor source for this set is a human donor with alopecia areata.

The chain links TRBV18 to TRBJ2-5, with 7 bases lining up with TRBD1. Trimming removed 2 bases from V and 5 bases from J; junction bases left unmatched: 14. The CDR3 length is 17 residues. Germline V CDR1 and CDR2: KGHSH, LQKENI. The CDR3 nucleotides read TGTGCCAGCTCACCAGCCGAAAGACAGGGTGTAAGGGAGACCCAGTACTTC. It translates to CASSPAERQGVRETQYF. The full variable domain, its missing parts supplied by reference TRBV18 and TRBJ2-5, is NAGVMQNPRHLVRRRGQEARLRCSPMKGHSHVYWYRQLPEEGLKFMVYLQKENIIDESGMPKERFSAEFPKEGPSILRIQQVVRGDSAAYFCASSPAERQGVRETQYFGPGTRLLVL.

This clone showed up just a few times. This chain joins TRBV29-1 and TRBJ2-1; 16 bases map to TRBD2. Unmatched junction bases numbered 8, after V lost 4 bases and J lost 8 bases. CDR1 and CDR2 (germline): SQVTM, ANQGSEA. The CDR3 has 16 amino acids. The CDR3 loop is CSVVGTSGGAEDEQFF. CDR3 sequence (DNA): TGCAGCGTTGTTGGGACTAGCGGGGGGGCTGAGGATGAGCAGTTCTTC.

This chain connects TRBV30 to TRBJ1-1; possible D gene TRBD1, 5 bases. The germline gives CDR1 GTSNPN, CDR2 SVGIG (reference sequence). The CDR3 covers 12 residues. Trimming cost V 1 base and J 8 bases, with 11 bases left between them. The CDR3, as DNA: TGTGCCTGGAGTGGGGACGGTGAGGAAGCTTTCTTT. Translating gives CAWSGDGEEAFF.